This TCR beta chain was documented in a study of T cell repertoires in cytomegalovirus infection. Study details: Public TCR beta signatures were indicative of both CMV infection and a matching HLA type.

This clonotype was counted between two and nine times. The antigen is unknown. The length of the CDR3 is 16 residues. V lost 5 bases and J lost 5, with 18 bases in between. Germline CDR1 SGHTA, CDR2 FQGNSA. Study results and caveats: Dominant in the ex vivo response were TCR beta clonotypes restricted by HLA-C and specific for CMV. The cumulative frequency of public TCR beta families distinguished individuals who carried CMV together with the relevant HLA.

TCRdb redid the calling of the reads with MiXCR, one entry per CDR3 protein. The table shows approximately 110,000 distinct CDR3 sequences, with roughly a third occurring only once. The receptor comes from a human donor in good health (CMV status not recorded). Some clones in this sample may be carry-over from other donors' samples. This specimen consisted of CD8+ T cells from cultured PBMCs, obtained from culture after CMV antigen stimulation. The chain is built from TRBV7-2 and TRBJ2-2; tentative D call: TRBD1 (5 bases). CDR3 coding DNA: TGTGCCAGCAGCCCTCGTCACCTCCAGGGAACCGGGGAGCTGTTTTTT. It specifies CASSPRHLQGTGELFF.